This TCR beta chain comes out of a study of Graves' ophthalmopathy and Graves' hyperthyroidism. This clonotype was observed many times. This CDR3 is 13 amino acids long. Germline V gene sequence: CDR1 LNHDA, CDR2 SQIVND (reference sequence). V was cut by 5 bases and J by 7 bases, with 14 bases left in between. Amplification targeted the TCR beta CDR3 regions, with RNA transcripts as the source material. In the first round, RT-PCR was carried out with HTBI primers, and a multiplex PCR formed the second round. A single record per CDR3 protein comes from TCRdb applying MiXCR to the multiplex PCR reads. The top ten clones hold 44% of a sample with about 740,000 distinct CDR3 sequences, roughly 41% of them seen once.

V and J are TRBV19 and TRBJ1-2; possibly TRBD1 for D (5 bases). Sequenced input: peripheral blood. The receptor was derived from an adult man with Graves' ophthalmopathy. CDR3 amino acids: CASSRGSAGGYTF. The CDR3 DNA sequence: TGTGCCAGTAGTCGGGGCAGTGCTGGTGGCTACACCTTC. Full variable domain (rest looked up from reference TRBV19 and TRBJ1-2): DGGITQSPKYLFRKEGQNVTLSCEQNLNHDAMYWYRQDPGQGLRLIYYSQIVNDFQKGDIAEGYSVSREKKESFPLTVTSAQKNPTAFYLCASSRGSAGGYTFGSGTRLTVV.